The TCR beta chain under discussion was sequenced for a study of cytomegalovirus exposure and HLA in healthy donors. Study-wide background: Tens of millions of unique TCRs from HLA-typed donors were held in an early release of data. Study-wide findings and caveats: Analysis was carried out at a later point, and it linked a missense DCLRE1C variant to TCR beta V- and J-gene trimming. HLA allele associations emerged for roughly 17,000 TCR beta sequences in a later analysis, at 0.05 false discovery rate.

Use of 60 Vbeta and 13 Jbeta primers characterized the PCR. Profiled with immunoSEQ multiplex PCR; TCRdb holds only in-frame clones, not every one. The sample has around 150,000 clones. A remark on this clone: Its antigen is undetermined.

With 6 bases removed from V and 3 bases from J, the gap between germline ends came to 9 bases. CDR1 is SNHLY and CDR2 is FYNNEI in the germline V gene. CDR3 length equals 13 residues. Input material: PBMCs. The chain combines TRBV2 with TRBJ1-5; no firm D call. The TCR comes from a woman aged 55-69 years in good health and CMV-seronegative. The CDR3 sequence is CASRREFNQPQHF. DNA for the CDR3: TGTGCCAGCAGGAGGGAGTTCAATCAGCCCCAGCATTTT.